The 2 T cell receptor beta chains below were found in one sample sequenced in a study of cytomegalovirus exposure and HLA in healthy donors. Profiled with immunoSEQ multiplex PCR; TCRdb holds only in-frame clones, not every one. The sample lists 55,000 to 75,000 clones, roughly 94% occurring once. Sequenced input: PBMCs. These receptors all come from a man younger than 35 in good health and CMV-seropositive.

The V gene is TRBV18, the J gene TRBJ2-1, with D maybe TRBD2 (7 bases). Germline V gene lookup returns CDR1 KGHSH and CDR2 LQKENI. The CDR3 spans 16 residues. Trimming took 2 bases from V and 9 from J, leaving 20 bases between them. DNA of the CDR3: TGTGCCAGCTCACCAGGGGGGGCGGCCTGGTTCGGTGAGCAGTTCTTC. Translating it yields CASSPGGAAWFGEQFF.

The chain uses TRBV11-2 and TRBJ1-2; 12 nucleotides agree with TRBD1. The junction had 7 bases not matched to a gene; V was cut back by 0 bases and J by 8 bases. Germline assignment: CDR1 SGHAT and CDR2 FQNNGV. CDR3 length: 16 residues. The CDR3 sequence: CASSLDMRDRGPGYTF. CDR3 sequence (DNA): TGTGCCAGCAGCTTAGATATGCGGGACAGGGGGCCAGGCTACACCTTC. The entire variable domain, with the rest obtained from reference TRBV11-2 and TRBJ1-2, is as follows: EAGVAQSPRYKIIEKRQSVAFWCNPISGHATLYWYQQILGQGPKLLIQFQNNGVVDDSQLPKDRFSAERLKGVDSTLKIQPAKLEDSAVYLCASSLDMRDRGPGYTFGSGTRLTVV.